This entry lists 29 T cell receptor beta chains sequenced from one sample in a study of T cell responses to AZD1222 COVID-19 vaccine. Repertoires were generated with immunoSEQ multiplex PCR, while TCRdb's copy carries only in-frame clones and drops some. Found here are roughly 150,000 clones, 88% of them singletons; the top ten hold approximately 6.6%. The sample here was peripheral blood, taken after recovery from COVID-19. All receptors derive from an adult who had recovered from COVID-19.

This sequence joins TRBV11-1 and TRBJ2-5; either TRBD1 or TRBD2 may supply D (6 bases each). Germline CDR1 and CDR2: SGHAT and FQDESV (reference sequence). V was pared by 4 bases and J by 4 bases, with 10 bases between. CDR3 length: 13 residues. CDR3 nucleotide sequence: TGTGCCAGCAGCTCACCGGGGGCAGAGACCCAGTACTTC. It codes for CASSSPGAETQYF. Filled out from reference TRBV11-1 and TRBJ2-5, the complete variable domain reads EAEVAQSPRYKITEKSQAVAFWCDPISGHATLYWYRQILGQGPELLVQFQDESVVDDSQLPKDRFSAERLKGVDSTLKIQPAELGDSAMYLCASSSPGAETQYFGPGTRLLVL.

The chain employs TRBV7-9 and TRBJ1-3, with D possibly TRBD1 on 5 matching bases. V was shortened by 6 bases and J by 0 bases, with 18 bases between the two germline ends. Germline CDR1 reads SEHNR; CDR2 reads FQNEAQ (reference sequence). The CDR3 contains 17 residues. The DNA for the CDR3 is TGTGCCAGCAGTCTGATGAACAGGTTTAACTCTGGAAACACCATATATTTT. Translation gives CASSLMNRFNSGNTIYF.

V gene TRBV5-4 combines with J gene TRBJ1-2, with 8 bases matching TRBD1. The J segment lost 4 bases and the V segment lost 1 base, leaving 6 bases of the junction unmatched. CDR1 and CDR2 (germline): SGHNT, YYREEE (reference sequence). The CDR3 runs 15 residues. In DNA form, the CDR3 reads TGTGCCAGCAGCTTGCAACAGGGGGGAGGCTATGGCTACACCTTC. The encoded protein is CASSLQQGGGYGYTF.

The rearrangement links TRBV7-9 to TRBJ2-2; D assignment may be TRBD1 or TRBD2 (5 bases each). Germline CDR1 reads SEHNR; CDR2 reads FQNEAQ (reference sequence). CDR3 length: 15 amino acids. V was shortened by 5 bases and J by 0 bases, with 10 bases between the two germline ends. The chain's CDR3 is CASSMGPTNTGELFF. The DNA for the CDR3 is TGTGCCAGCAGCATGGGACCTACGAACACCGGGGAGCTGTTTTTT.

The chain links TRBV25-1 to TRBJ1-1; perhaps TRBD1 as D (6 bases). The CDR3 runs 12 residues. Trimming left V 6 bases short and J 3 bases short, with 8 bases between. Germline CDR1 reads MGHDK; CDR2 reads SYGVNS. The CDR3 sequence: CASRDSHTEAFF. CDR3 nucleotides: TGTGCCAGCAGGGACAGCCACACTGAAGCTTTCTTT.

The rearrangement joins TRBV28 to TRBJ2-1; possibly TRBD1 or TRBD2 for D (5 bases each). Trimming took off 6 bases at V and 7 bases at J, with 16 bases between the two ends. The V gene's germline CDR1 is MDHEN and CDR2 SYDVKM. The CDR3 extends over 14 amino acids. The CDR3 loop is CASSGDAARNEQFF. Here the CDR3 DNA reads TGTGCCAGCAGCGGGGACGCTGCGCGGAATGAGCAGTTCTTC.

J is TRBJ1-1 and V is TRBV10-1; D gene unclear. V was clipped by 0 bases and J by 4 bases, with 9 bases between them. This CDR3 comprises 14 residues. Germline CDR1 WNHNN, CDR2 SYGVQD (reference sequence). CDR3 protein: CASSESGRSTEAFF. DNA for the CDR3: TGCGCCAGCAGTGAGTCAGGACGTAGCACTGAAGCTTTCTTT.

This clone has a handful of counts. The gene calls are TRBV6-5 and TRBJ1-1; D is unclear. Germline CDR1 is MNHEY and CDR2 is SVGAGI. The CDR3 is 14 residues long. V dropped 6 bases and J dropped 1 base, with 12 bases sitting between them. The CDR3 coding sequence is TGTGCCAGCAGCCCACATCCGCAGAACACTGAAGCTTTCTTT. Amino acid sequence: CASSPHPQNTEAFF.

CDR3 coding DNA: TGTGCCAGCAGATCGGATCCCGGGACAGGGAACGAGCAGTACTTC. Its translation is CASRSDPGTGNEQYF. The J gene is TRBJ2-7, the V gene TRBV5-4, with 9 bases matching TRBD1. This CDR3 has 15 residues. After removal of 5 bases from V and 5 bases from J, the junction contained 11 bases not matched to a gene. Germline V gene lookup returns CDR1 SGHNT and CDR2 YYREEE (reference sequence).

J is TRBJ1-2 and V is TRBV4-1; 9 nucleotides match TRBD1. The J segment lost 0 bases and the V segment lost 0 bases, leaving 14 bases of the junction unmatched. The length of the CDR3 is 20 residues. The V gene's germline CDR1 is MGHRA and CDR2 YSYEKL. The CDR3 reads CASSQDDDPRDRESNYGYTF. CDR3 DNA sequence: TGCGCCAGCAGCCAAGACGACGACCCCCGGGACAGGGAATCTAACTATGGCTACACCTTC.

The V call is TRBV27, the J call TRBJ1-1; TRBD1 might be the D (6 bases). Germline assignment: CDR1 MNHEY and CDR2 SMNVEV (reference sequence). CDR3 length equals 14 residues. The ends were cut back, 3 bases at V and 3 bases at J, with 11 bases in the middle. The CDR3 loop is CASSFSAGDTEAFF. CDR3 DNA sequence: TGTGCCAGCAGTTTCTCGGCAGGGGACACTGAAGCTTTCTTT.

The chain links TRBV21-1 to TRBJ2-7; TRBD2, as called in the table, went unchecked against the DNA. TRBV21-1 is described as a pseudogene. The CDR3 runs to 12 residues. CDR3 coding DNA: TGTGCCAGCCCCCCTCGGCGGTGGAAGCAGTACTTC. As protein: CASPPRRWKQYF.

The rearrangement joins TRBV11-2 to TRBJ2-7; D remains ambiguous. The CDR3 has 13 amino acids. The germline gives CDR1 SGHAT, CDR2 FQNNGV. Between the trimmed V and J ends, which lost 1 base and 3 bases, there was a span of 7 bases. For the CDR3, the DNA is TGTGCCAGCAGCTTAGTAGTGGGCTACGAGCAGTACTTC. The encoded protein is CASSLVVGYEQYF.

This chain links TRBV20-1 with TRBJ2-5, with 9 bases lining up with TRBD1. The junction had 12 bases not matched to a gene; V was cut back by 3 bases and J by 4 bases. The germline CDR1 and CDR2 sequences are DFQATT and SNEGSKA (reference sequence). The CDR3 contains 16 residues. CDR3 region: CSASRLGQGGGETQYF. The CDR3 DNA follows: TGCAGTGCTAGTCGCCTGGGACAGGGAGGCGGAGAGACCCAGTACTTC.

This chain joins TRBV27 and TRBJ2-5; the D gene is possibly TRBD1 (6 bases). The CDR3 has 15 amino acids. Trimming cost V 2 bases and J 4 bases, with 14 bases left between them. Germline CDR1 MNHEY, CDR2 SMNVEV (reference sequence). CDR3 sequence reads: CASSLGRGVGETQYF. CDR3 DNA: TGTGCCAGCAGTTTAGGCAGGGGAGTCGGAGAGACCCAGTACTTC.

This chain uses TRBV5-1 with TRBJ2-1; TRBD2 aligns across 9 bases. Germline CDR1 reads SGHRS; CDR2 reads YFSETQ. This CDR3 comprises 17 residues. V lost 0 bases and J lost 0; bases outside the gene matches: 4. The CDR3 DNA reads TGCGCCAGCAGCTTGGGGGGACTAGCCCTCTCCTACAATGAGCAGTTCTTC. Protein: CASSLGGLALSYNEQFF.

The genes are TRBV5-1 and TRBJ1-1, with TRBD1 identical over 7 bases. Germline CDR1 SGHRS, CDR2 YFSETQ. The CDR3 length is 14 residues. The V gene end was trimmed by 3 bases and the J gene end by 4 bases; junction bases not matched to a gene: 6. As DNA, the CDR3 is TGCGCCAGCAGCTCGGGGACAGCGGGCACTGAAGCTTTCTTT. Residues: CASSSGTAGTEAFF.

The rearrangement links TRBV2 to TRBJ2-7, with 11 bases aligning to TRBD2. CDR1 is SNHLY and CDR2 is FYNNEI in the germline V gene. Losses at the gene ends were 6 bases for V and 4 bases for J; bases not matched to a gene: 11. The CDR3 length is 16 residues. CDR3 amino acids: CASSPGPGLAVYEQYF. The CDR3 DNA reads TGTGCCAGCAGCCCGGGGCCGGGACTAGCGGTATACGAGCAGTACTTC.

The rearrangement links TRBV11-2 to TRBJ2-3; TRBD1 matches 8 bases. Trimming cost V 5 bases and J 5 bases; bases outside gene matches: 9. This CDR3 is 15 amino acids long. In germline, CDR1 is SGHAT, CDR2 FQNNGV. The CDR3 sequence is CASSHRGYSLDTQYF. The DNA of the CDR3 is TGTGCCAGCAGCCACAGGGGGTATTCCCTAGATACGCAGTATTTT. The entire variable domain, with the rest obtained from reference TRBV11-2 and TRBJ2-3, is as follows: EAGVAQSPRYKIIEKRQSVAFWCNPISGHATLYWYQQILGQGPKLLIQFQNNGVVDDSQLPKDRFSAERLKGVDSTLKIQPAKLEDSAVYLCASSHRGYSLDTQYFGPGTRLTVL.

The genes are TRBV10-1 and TRBJ2-7; perhaps TRBD2 as D (5 bases). This CDR3 contains 16 residues. V lost 1 base to trimming and J lost 0 bases, with 13 bases between them. Per germline, CDR1 WNHNN and CDR2 SYGVQD (reference sequence). CDR3 nucleotide sequence: TGCGCCAGCAGTGAGTTGAGGGCGGAGAGCTCCTACGAGCAGTACTTC. Translated, it gives CASSELRAESSYEQYF.

The chain combines TRBV7-7 with TRBJ2-2; 16 nucleotides match TRBD2. From germline, CDR1 is SSHAT and CDR2 FNYEAQ (reference sequence). CDR3 size: 19 residues. V shed 4 bases and J 2 bases; nucleotides not matched to a gene: 7. In DNA, the CDR3 is TGTGCCAGCAGCTCGCCGGGACTAGCGGGGGGGCGTAACACCGGGGAGCTGTTTTTT. Encoded protein: CASSSPGLAGGRNTGELFF.

This chain links TRBV5-1 with TRBJ2-5, with D possibly being TRBD2 (6 bases). CDR3 size: 15 residues. V was shortened by 6 bases and J by 3 bases, with 18 bases between the two germline ends. Germline V gene lookup returns CDR1 SGHRS and CDR2 YFSETQ. DNA for the CDR3: TGCGCCAGCACCACCTTCGACCCGGGAGAAGAGACCCAGTACTTC. Amino acids: CASTTFDPGEETQYF.

This chain joins TRBV5-1 and TRBJ1-2; no definite D call. The CDR3 is 13 amino acids. Trimming removed 7 bases at V and 4 bases at J, with 14 bases between. Germline V gives CDR1 SGHRS, CDR2 YFSETQ. CDR3 bases: TGCGCCAGCGGGCCGGTAGGGTCCTATGGCTACACCTTC. Protein: CASGPVGSYGYTF.

The chain joins TRBV5-1 to TRBJ1-4, with a tentative D call TRBD1 (6 bases). Per germline, CDR1 SGHRS and CDR2 YFSETQ. Trimming cost V 3 bases and J 0 bases, with 9 bases left between them. This CDR3 has 15 residues. CDR3 protein: CASSSTGTTNEKLFF. In DNA, the CDR3 is TGCGCCAGCAGCTCCACAGGGACAACTAATGAAAAACTGTTTTTT.

This rearrangement joins TRBV5-6 to TRBJ2-2; TRBD2 aligns across 13 bases. CDR1 SGHDT and CDR2 YYEEEE come from the germline V gene. There are 18 residues in the CDR3. V lost 4 bases to trimming and J lost 4 bases; unmatched junction nucleotides: 10. The CDR3 region is CASSLTGGLAGITGELFF. CDR3 nucleotide sequence: TGTGCCAGCAGCCTAACGGGGGGACTAGCGGGGATCACCGGGGAGCTGTTTTTT.

The chain employs TRBV9 and TRBJ1-6; 7 bases agree with TRBD1. Germline V CDR1 and CDR2: SGDLS, YYNGEE. CDR3 length equals 14 residues. V shed 3 bases and J 7 bases; nucleotides not matched to a gene: 4. This CDR3 is CASSATGANSPLHF. CDR3 bases: TGTGCCAGCAGCGCCACAGGGGCGAATTCACCCCTCCACTTT. Filled out from reference TRBV9 and TRBJ1-6, the complete variable domain reads DSGVTQTPKHLITATGQRVTLRCSPRSGDLSVYWYQQSLDQGLQFLIQYYNGEERAKGNILERFSAQQFPDLHSELNLSSLELGDSALYFCASSATGANSPLHFGNGTRLTVT.

V usage is TRBV27 and J usage is TRBJ1-3; maybe TRBD1 (5 bases). In germline, CDR1 is MNHEY, CDR2 SMNVEV (reference sequence). V lost 3 bases and J lost 4, with 13 bases in between. This CDR3 region has 15 residues. The CDR3 DNA reads TGTGCCAGCAGTTTGAGGGGATCTACCGGAAACACCATATATTTT. The encoded protein is CASSLRGSTGNTIYF.

This rearrangement joins TRBV20-1 to TRBJ2-2; 8 bases align to TRBD2. This CDR3 spans 14 amino acids. Looked up from germline, CDR1 is DFQATT and CDR2 is SNEGSKA (reference sequence). V lost 3 bases to trimming and J lost 5 bases; unmatched junction nucleotides: 5. This CDR3 reads CSASYRGGTGELFF. CDR3 nucleotides: TGCAGTGCTAGTTATCGGGGGGGTACCGGGGAGCTGTTTTTT.

The chain carries TRBV7-8 and TRBJ2-7, with D possibly matching TRBD2 (5 bases). The germline CDR1 and CDR2 sequences are SGHVS and FQNEAQ. The CDR3 loop spans 14 amino acids. Between the trimmed V and J ends, which lost 4 bases and 1 base, there was a span of 11 bases. The CDR3 DNA reads TGTGCCAGCAGCTCCGCCAGCGGATCCTACGAGCAGTACTTC. This sequence encodes CASSSASGSYEQYF.